These 20 T cell receptor beta chains were sequenced from one sample in a study of graft-versus-host responses after intestinal transplantation. Their cognate antigens are unknown. Method: immunoSEQ multiplex PCR; TCRdb's copy keeps in-frame clones and lacks some. The table has roughly 25,000 clones, roughly 82% seen once. The sequencing here drew on unstimulated CD8+ T cells sorted from spleen or lymph node cells, taken before transplant. These receptors came from a human donor who was the organ donor for an intestinal transplant.

V is TRBV7-9 and J is TRBJ2-5; 14 nucleotides align to TRBD2. Germline values: CDR1 SEHNR, CDR2 FQNEAQ (reference sequence). CDR3 length: 18 residues. J lost 1 base, V lost 1 base, and 5 bases had no gene match. CDR3 residues: CASSLVAGTSGGQETQYF. CDR3 sequence (DNA): TGTGCCAGCAGCTTAGTTGCCGGGACTAGCGGGGGCCAAGAGACCCAGTACTTC.

The table lists this clone with a few counts. This sequence joins TRBV6-5 and TRBJ1-2; 7 nucleotides align to TRBD1. The CDR3 runs 14 residues. Per the germline V gene, CDR1 is MNHEY and CDR2 is SVGAGI. V lost 2 bases, J lost 5 bases, and 5 bases stayed unmatched. CDR3 coding DNA: TGTGCCAGCAGTTACCTGACAGGGAGGTATGGCTACACCTTC. Protein product: CASSYLTGRYGYTF.

The V call is TRBV14, the J call TRBJ2-3; 8 positions match TRBD1. The V and J ends lost 4 bases and 2 bases, in that order; junction bases with no gene match: 14. There are 18 residues in the CDR3. Germline V gene sequence: CDR1 SGHDN, CDR2 FVKESK. This chain's CDR3 is CASSPGTGPMYITDTQYF. The CDR3 DNA is TGTGCCAGCAGCCCTGGGACAGGACCTATGTACATCACAGATACGCAGTATTTT.

This clone was counted a single time. The chain is built from TRBV7-9 and TRBJ1-1; 7 bases agree with TRBD1. Unmatched junction bases numbered 3, after V lost 4 bases and J lost 4 bases. Germline CDR1 is SEHNR and CDR2 is FQNEAQ (reference sequence). The CDR3 contains 13 residues. The CDR3: CASSSRGGTEAFF. CDR3 bases: TGTGCCAGCAGCTCCAGGGGGGGCACTGAAGCTTTCTTT.

CDR3 residues: CASSLLGQGNYGYTF. The CDR3 nucleotides are TGTGCCAGCAGCTTACTGGGACAGGGTAACTATGGCTACACCTTC. V gene TRBV7-9 combines with J gene TRBJ1-2, with 9 bases aligning to TRBD1. Germline V CDR1 and CDR2: SEHNR, FQNEAQ (reference sequence). The CDR3 length is 15 residues. V lost 2 bases and J lost 1; bases outside the gene matches: 2. The full variable domain, in which reference TRBV7-9 and TRBJ1-2 provide the parts outside the CDR3, is DTGVSQNPRHKITKRGQNVTFRCDPISEHNRLYWYRQTLGQGPEFLTYFQNEAQLEKSRLLSDRFSAERPKGSFSTLEIQRTEQGDSAMYLCASSLLGQGNYGYTFGSGTRLTVV.

The chain uses TRBV2 and TRBJ2-3; maybe TRBD1 (6 bases). This CDR3 has 13 residues. The germline CDR1 and CDR2 sequences are SNHLY and FYNNEI. Trimming stripped 5 bases from V and 6 bases from J, with 12 bases between. For the CDR3, the DNA is TGTGCCAGCAGTCCCAGGGGTACGGATACGCAGTATTTT. Residues: CASSPRGTDTQYF.

This clone was observed a handful of times. The chain has TRBV11-3 and TRBJ2-7; D call uncertain. The CDR3 extends over 12 amino acids. V was trimmed by 5 bases and J by 6 bases, leaving 11 bases between them. Looked up from germline, CDR1 is SGHNT and CDR2 is YENEEA. CDR3 loop: CASSAQLGEQYF. CDR3 nucleotides: TGTGCCAGCAGCGCCCAATTGGGCGAGCAGTACTTC.

V is TRBV5-1 and J is TRBJ1-6; D possibly corresponds to TRBD1 (5 bases). Trimming pared 6 bases from V and 2 bases from J, leaving 12 bases between. The CDR3 loop spans 15 amino acids. Germline values: CDR1 SGHRS, CDR2 YFSETQ. CDR3 nucleotide sequence: TGCGCCAGCACCAAGGGACGGACCTATAATTCACCCCTCCACTTT. Translating it yields CASTKGRTYNSPLHF.

The chain links TRBV5-1 to TRBJ2-7; 10 nucleotides line up with TRBD1. Germline CDR1 and CDR2: SGHRS and YFSETQ. This CDR3 has 13 residues. Unmatched junction bases numbered 0, after V lost 3 bases and J lost 3 bases. CDR3 in DNA: TGCGCCAGCAGCTGGACAGGGGGCTACGAGCAGTACTTC. Its protein product is CASSWTGGYEQYF.

The chain uses TRBV4-1 and TRBJ2-7; 10 bases fit TRBD2. Germline V gene data show CDR1 as MGHRA and CDR2 as YSYEKL. The junction had 9 bases not matched to a gene; V was cut back by 2 bases and J by 2 bases. The CDR3 runs to 17 residues. Here the CDR3 DNA reads TGCGCCAGCAGCCAATCCTCAGGGAGCGGGAGGGCCTACGAGCAGTACTTC. Protein product: CASSQSSGSGRAYEQYF.

This rearrangement joins TRBV4-3 to TRBJ2-7; 10 bases agree with TRBD1. This CDR3 has 15 residues. Trimming removed 0 bases from V and 3 bases from J; junction bases left unmatched: 2. In germline, CDR1 is LGHNA, CDR2 YSLEER. CDR3 DNA sequence: TGCGCCAGCAGCCAAGATAGGACAGGGGGCTACGAGCAGTACTTC. As protein: CASSQDRTGGYEQYF.

CDR3 coding DNA: TGTGCCAGCAGCTTGGCCGCTTCGAACACTGAAGCTTTCTTT. This gives the protein CASSLAASNTEAFF. The chain carries TRBV5-6 and TRBJ1-1, with D unclear. The CDR3 is 14 residues long. CDR1 is SGHDT and CDR2 is YYEEEE in the germline V gene. V lost 0 bases, J lost 1 base, and 7 bases lay in between.

This chain connects TRBV4-2 to TRBJ2-1, with D unresolved. Germline CDR1 reads LGHNA; CDR2 reads YNFKEQ. Trimming removed 1 base at V and 0 bases at J, with 7 bases between. There are 15 residues in the CDR3. The CDR3 DNA follows: TGTGCCAGCAGCCAAGGCACGGGCTCCTACAATGAGCAGTTCTTC. Protein: CASSQGTGSYNEQFF.

This clone was found a few times. The chain carries TRBV5-6 and TRBJ2-2; D is ambiguous. Trimming left V 3 bases short and J 5 bases short, with 8 bases between. The CDR3 consists of 13 residues. Germline V CDR1 and CDR2: SGHDT, YYEEEE. In nucleotides, the CDR3 is TGTGCCAGCAGCTCGGGTAGGACCGGGGAGCTGTTTTTT. This encodes CASSSGRTGELFF.

This clone was detected once. The chain recombines TRBV7-9 with TRBJ2-7; D uncertain. The ends were cut back, 4 bases at V and 1 base at J, with 11 bases in the middle. CDR1 SEHNR and CDR2 FQNEAQ come from the germline V gene (reference sequence). CDR3 length: 14 amino acids. This chain's CDR3 is CASSSDSDSYEQYF. In nucleotides, the CDR3 is TGTGCCAGCAGCTCCGACTCAGATTCCTACGAGCAGTACTTC. The complete variable domain, with remaining parts taken from reference TRBV7-9 and TRBJ2-7, reads DTGVSQNPRHKITKRGQNVTFRCDPISEHNRLYWYRQTLGQGPEFLTYFQNEAQLEKSRLLSDRFSAERPKGSFSTLEIQRTEQGDSAMYLCASSSDSDSYEQYFGPGTRLTVT.

The chain carries TRBV6-5 and TRBJ1-4; TRBD1 might be the D (5 bases). The length of the CDR3 is 16 residues. Germline-derived CDR1 and CDR2 are MNHEY and SVGAGI. V was cut by 4 bases and J by 5 bases, with 17 bases left in between. CDR3 in amino acids: CASSSYDREKNEKLFF. The CDR3 DNA sequence: TGTGCCAGCAGTTCGTACGACAGAGAGAAAAATGAAAAACTGTTTTTT.

The chain links TRBV7-9 to TRBJ2-1; 7 bases are a match to TRBD1. Unmatched junction bases numbered 2, after V lost 4 bases and J lost 8 bases. The germline V gene has CDR1 SEHNR and CDR2 FQNEAQ (reference sequence). The CDR3 has 12 amino acids. CDR3 coding DNA: TGTGCCAGCAGCTACAGGGGCGATGAGCAGTTCTTC. Its translation is CASSYRGDEQFF. Full variable domain (remainder filled in from reference TRBV7-9 and TRBJ2-1): DTGVSQNPRHKITKRGQNVTFRCDPISEHNRLYWYRQTLGQGPEFLTYFQNEAQLEKSRLLSDRFSAERPKGSFSTLEIQRTEQGDSAMYLCASSYRGDEQFFGPGTRLTVL.

This chain joins TRBV25-1 and TRBJ2-6; no clear D. The CDR3 extends over 14 amino acids. Between the trimmed V and J ends, which lost 3 bases and 0 bases, there was a span of 3 bases. CDR1 is MGHDK, CDR2 SYGVNS, per germline. CDR3 amino acids: CASSDSSGANVLTF. The CDR3 DNA follows: TGTGCCAGCAGTGACAGCTCTGGGGCCAACGTCCTGACTTTC. Based on the CDR3 plus reference TRBV25-1 and TRBJ2-6, the full variable domain is EADIYQTPRYLVIGTGKKITLECSQTMGHDKMYWYQQDPGMELHLIHYSYGVNSTEKGDLSSESTVSRIRTEHFPLTLESARPSHTSQYLCASSDSSGANVLTFGAGSRLTVL.

The rearrangement joins TRBV10-2 to TRBJ2-7, with 12 positions matching TRBD1. V lost 1 base, J lost 5 bases, and 6 bases stayed unmatched. The CDR3 covers 16 residues. CDR1 is WSHSY and CDR2 is SAAADI in the germline V gene. The CDR3 spells CASSELEGQGADEQYF. CDR3 coding DNA: TGCGCCAGCAGTGAGTTAGAGGGACAGGGGGCGGACGAGCAGTACTTC.

The chain employs TRBV6-5 and TRBJ2-2; a possible D gene is TRBD1 (6 bases). The CDR3 has 15 residues. V shed 5 bases and J shed 0 bases, with 10 bases lying between them. The V gene's germline CDR1 is MNHEY and CDR2 SVGAGI. CDR3 loop: CASSPTGPNTGELFF. The CDR3 DNA follows: TGTGCCAGCAGTCCCACAGGGCCGAACACCGGGGAGCTGTTTTTT.